The source of this T cell receptor beta chain is a study of CD8+CD57+ T cells in acquired aplastic anemia. Study information: Isolated CD4+ and CD8+ cells, once sorted, yielded DNA averaging roughly 3.4 ug. General study points: Twenty-nine was the count of CD8+ CDR3 sequences that patients shared with controls.

The use of genomic DNA as template underpinned the TCR beta VDJ and CDR3 profiling. TCRdb ran MiXCR on the reads and lists one entry per CDR3 protein. Of about 120,000 distinct CDR3 sequences listed, approximately 50% were seen once; the top ten hold 25% to 30%. In the case of this clonotype: The target antigen is unknown.

Patients included in sequencing had previously demonstrated CD8+CD57+ cell expansion by flow cytometry. Every patient had severe acquired aplastic anemia. When blood sampling took place, the patients had received no therapy. Sequences were obtained from sorted CD4+, CD8+, or CD8+CD57+ T cells (not recorded which) from PBMCs. This receptor was identified in a human donor with aplastic anemia.

The CDR3 DNA follows: TGTGCCAGCAGTTCGGACGGGCGCTATGGCTACACCTTC. Its protein product is CASSSDGRYGYTF. V and J are TRBV6-5 and TRBJ1-2; D is uncertain. V dropped 4 bases and J dropped 4 bases, with 10 bases sitting between them. The CDR3 contains 13 residues. Looked up from germline, CDR1 is MNHEY and CDR2 is SVGAGI.